This T cell receptor (beta chain) appears in the sequencing data of a study of T-cell memory formation after mild COVID-19 (dated by TCRdb to the early 2020s). In terms of the full investigation: Most TCR sequence clusters were specific to one of the two donors. In a couple of donors, T-cell clones that expanded and contracted after mild COVID-19 were tracked by sequencing TCRalpha and TCRbeta repertoires over time. Two young, previously healthy adult volunteers, one female and one male, were included in the cohort. What the research found in general, with its limitations: SARS-CoV-2 specificity was not confirmed for the second-wave clones peaking on day 37. Balanced CD4/CD8 phenotypes were observed for clones contracting from day 15 to 85, whereas a bias towards CD4+ was observed for a second wave of clones expanding from day 15 to 37. Some responding clones were detected in pre-infection memory, suggesting pre-existing cross-reactive memory T cells joined the SARS-CoV-2 response. Contracting CD4+ clones turned up mainly in the CM and EM memory subsets, whereas EMRA was where CD8+ clones were enriched. Only a couple of mild cases were covered by the study, and larger cohorts that include severe cases with pre-infection samples were considered necessary.

Ficoll-Paque density gradient centrifugation was used to isolate PBMCs. On this clonotype: Which antigen it targets is not known. No much larger clone exists at a distance of one base, and base qualities are not known.

Sequenced on an Illumina NovaSeq 6000. Using 5'RACE with constant-segment primers, TCRalpha and TCRbeta cDNA libraries were constructed, with sample barcodes and unique molecular identifiers added in the process. RNA was extracted from every sample with Trizol reagent. The libraries were amplified in two PCR steps, and the second step added a second sample barcode and Illumina TruSeq adapters. Sequencing of libraries was performed on an Illumina NovaSeq with 2 x 150 bp paired-end reads. The authors' analysis ran thus. Demultiplexing of reads and collapsing into UMI-guided consensus sequences were performed with migec v1.2.7. Using mixcr v2.1.11, the UMI consensuses were aligned to TRA and TRB V and J templates and assembled into clonotypes. Clonotypes were classified as expanded or contracted when called significant by both edgeR and NoisET, with noise models trained on biological replicates. For edgeR calls, the cutoffs were a false discovery rate-adjusted p below 0.01 and a log2 fold-change threshold of 1. PCA with hierarchical clustering of max-normalized trajectories of the 1000 most abundant clonotypes was used as exploratory dynamics analysis. Separately sequenced CD4+ and CD8+ repertoires were used to assign a CD4 or CD8 phenotype to each responding clone. TCRdb reprocessed the public reads (quality trimming at Q25 with fastp, clone calling with MiXCR) and kept in-frame beta chains. One record per CDR3 amino acid sequence lists the most common genes and DNA. The V and J calls, along with clone size, are taken from TCRdb and not from the paper's own processing. Present in this sample are approximately 60,000 distinct CDR3 sequences, approximately 9% of which were seen just once. The leading ten clones occupy around 1.2% of the sample.

Trimming costs V 6 bases and J 4 bases, and their ends lie 23 bases apart. For CDR1 and CDR2, the germline V gene (reference sequence) lists LNHDA and SQIVND. Including the terminal cysteine and phenylalanine, the CDR3 comprises 17 residues. The sequence is cut down to CDR3 DNA, 51 bases in frame from base 1. The TCR comes from a man aged 18 to 30 who had mild COVID-19 (a few samples of this study predate the infection). The sample titles of this study are shuffled in the database, so cell type and time point are left out; the donor was told from shared clones. The sample consisted of PBMCs or a T cell subset sorted from them (not recorded which). Rearrangement joined TRBV19 to TRBJ2-3; the D segment could be TRBD2, given 5 matching bases. The nucleotide sequence reads as follows: TGTGCCAGTAGACAGACATCGGGGAATTGGATTCCAGATACGCAGTATTTT. Its translation reads: CASRQTSGNWIPDTQYF.